This T cell receptor (beta chain) was recorded in a study of cytomegalovirus exposure and HLA in healthy donors. Vbeta (60) and Jbeta (13) primers were used in the PCR. Measured with immunoSEQ multiplex PCR; TCRdb has only the in-frame clones, and not every one. The sample is made up of roughly 200,000 clones, and the top ten hold 0.9% to 1.4% of it. General study findings and limits: The later analysis indicated that the majority of CMV-associated TCR beta chains appeared HLA-restricted.

The V segment lost 4 bases and the J segment 8 bases; nucleotides outside the gene matches: 13. Germline V gene data show CDR1 as SGHVS and CDR2 as FQNEAQ. There are 15 residues in the CDR3. For this clone: Its specificity is unknown.

This chain uses TRBV7-8 with TRBJ1-1; 7 bases are shared with TRBD1. Sequenced sample: PBMCs. This clonotype was sampled from a girl aged 2-10 years in good health and CMV-seropositive. The DNA of the CDR3 is TGTGCCAGCAGCTCGGGGGACAGCAAGGTTAGGGAAGCTTTCTTT. As protein: CASSSGDSKVREAFF.